The present entry profiles one T cell receptor beta chain with its context. CDR1 KGHSH and CDR2 LQKENI come from the germline V gene. The ends lost 2 bases at V and 4 bases at J; junction bases unmatched: 14. The CDR3 sequence is 18 residues long. Authors' analysis steps: Using reference gene primer amplification, nucleated cell counts were estimated. Sequencing used immunoSEQ multiplex PCR; TCRdb keeps in-frame clones, though not all of them. V and J calls and clone size are copied from that table; D and trimming were computed from the DNA. The table has tens of thousands of clones, about 93% seen once. The data belong to a study of blood T cell repertoires in COVID-19. Looking at the study overall: The United States, Italy and Spain provided the acute and convalescent COVID-19 samples. T cells, B-cell-depleted T cells, or PBMCs provided the cDNA or gDNA that served as material.

V and J are TRBV18 and TRBJ1-1, with TRBD1 matching over 9 bases. The clonotype comes from a human donor in a cohort sampled during active COVID-19. Sequenced sample: peripheral blood. The CDR3 DNA reads TGTGCCAGCTCACCAGTAGGAGGGACAGGGTCCCCTGGCACTGAAGCTTTCTTT. The encoded protein is CASSPVGGTGSPGTEAFF.